Shown below are 6 T cell receptor beta chains from a single sample sequenced in a study of blood T cell repertoires in COVID-19. Some clones are missing from TCRdb's copy, which holds only in-frame ones; the method was immunoSEQ multiplex PCR. The table records some 290,000 clones, roughly 90% of them present only once. Sequenced: PBMCs or T cells enriched from blood (not recorded which). Receptors were obtained from a woman between 40 and 50 years old with acute COVID-19.

The chain couples TRBV10-1 to TRBJ1-4; TRBD1 agrees at 7 bases. The CDR3 is 16 amino acids. Germline lookup yields CDR1 WNHNN and CDR2 SYGVQD (reference sequence). The V gene end was trimmed by 2 bases and the J gene end by 5 bases; junction bases not matched to a gene: 8. This CDR3 is CASSESSRGKNEKLFF. Written as DNA, the CDR3 is TGCGCCAGCAGTGAGAGCAGCAGGGGGAAAAATGAAAAACTGTTTTTT.

V usage is TRBV19 and J usage is TRBJ1-5; no clear D gene. Between the trimmed V and J ends, which lost 5 bases and 4 bases, there was a span of 15 bases. This CDR3 contains 15 residues. Germline values: CDR1 LNHDA, CDR2 SQIVND (reference sequence). CDR3 in DNA: TGTGCCAGTAGTCCAGGCATGGTACGAAATCAGCCCCAGCATTTT. Translated, it gives CASSPGMVRNQPQHF.

The count of this clone is one. Other DNA sequences within the sample encode an identical CDR3. This sequence joins TRBV7-9 and TRBJ1-1, with a tentative D call TRBD1 (5 bases). The ends were cut back, 2 bases at V and 1 base at J, with 5 bases in the middle. From germline, CDR1 is SEHNR and CDR2 FQNEAQ (reference sequence). CDR3 size: 13 residues. The CDR3 loop is CASSLTGNTEAFF. In nucleotides, the CDR3 is TGTGCCAGCAGCTTAACAGGGAACACTGAAGCTTTCTTT.

Concerning this clone: Distinct nucleotide sequences in the sample also encode this CDR3. In DNA form, the CDR3 reads TGTGCCAGCAGTTTAGTGGGGGGCACTGAAGCTTTCTTT. As protein: CASSLVGGTEAFF. The J gene is TRBJ1-1, the V gene TRBV12-3 or TRBV12-4; possible D gene TRBD1, 5 bases. V lost 1 base, J lost 4 bases, and 7 bases lay in between. The CDR3 loop spans 13 amino acids.

V gene TRBV11-2 combines with J gene TRBJ1-4; 9 bases are a match to TRBD1. V lost 3 bases to trimming and J lost 1 base; unmatched junction nucleotides: 6. This CDR3 spans 17 amino acids. The V gene's germline CDR1 is SGHAT and CDR2 FQNNGV. CDR3 sequence reads: CASSFGDRVGTNEKLFF. DNA of the CDR3: TGTGCCAGCAGCTTCGGGGACAGGGTTGGAACTAATGAAAAACTGTTTTTT. The full variable domain, its missing parts supplied by reference TRBV11-2 and TRBJ1-4, is EAGVAQSPRYKIIEKRQSVAFWCNPISGHATLYWYQQILGQGPKLLIQFQNNGVVDDSQLPKDRFSAERLKGVDSTLKIQPAKLEDSAVYLCASSFGDRVGTNEKLFFGSGTQLSVL.

The V and J genes are TRBV19 and TRBJ2-2, with D hard to call. Trimming removed 7 bases at V and 3 bases at J, with 9 bases between. Per the germline V gene, CDR1 is LNHDA and CDR2 is SQIVND (reference sequence). CDR3 length: 13 residues. The CDR3, as DNA: TGTGCCAGTACCACCACTGACACCGGGGAGCTGTTTTTT. It codes for CASTTTDTGELFF.